The 22 T cell receptor beta chains presented below share a single source sample, sequenced in a study of blood T cell repertoires in COVID-19. The method was immunoSEQ multiplex PCR; TCRdb's version includes in-frame clones alone and lacks a portion of them. The sample lists tens of thousands of clones; about 90% were seen once. The sample comprised peripheral blood. The receptors were sampled from a man aged 50-59 years with active COVID-19.

This chain connects TRBV5-4 to TRBJ1-3, with 8 bases lining up with TRBD1. Germline assignment: CDR1 SGHNT and CDR2 YYREEE (reference sequence). The V gene end was trimmed by 2 bases and the J gene end by 8 bases; junction bases not matched to a gene: 9. There are 15 residues in the CDR3. The CDR3 here is CASSFQGAGRDTIYF. CDR3 sequence (DNA): TGTGCCAGCAGCTTCCAGGGGGCAGGAAGGGACACCATATATTTT.

The rearrangement joins TRBV15 to TRBJ2-1; 7 nucleotides align to TRBD2. Per germline, CDR1 LNHNV and CDR2 YYDKDF (reference sequence). V was clipped by 0 bases and J by 7 bases; unmatched bases: 9. This CDR3 has 16 amino acids. The CDR3 sequence is CATSRDGGAGRNEQFF. As DNA, the CDR3 is TGTGCCACCAGCAGAGACGGGGGAGCGGGGAGGAATGAGCAGTTCTTC.

On this clone: At one end, the junction sequence differs from germline, possibly due to a read error. This rearrangement joins TRBV18 to TRBJ1-1, with 8 bases identical to TRBD1. Germline V gives CDR1 KGHSH, CDR2 LQKENI. CDR3 length: 16 amino acids. DNA for the CDR3: TGTGCCAGCTCATCCTACAGGGGGGATACGAACACGGAAGCTTTCTTT. Translating gives CASSSYRGDTNTEAFF.

This chain connects TRBV27 to TRBJ1-2; D gene unclear. CDR3 length: 15 amino acids. Germline values: CDR1 MNHEY, CDR2 SMNVEV (reference sequence). V lost 0 bases to trimming and J lost 2 bases, with 10 bases between them. The DNA of the CDR3 is TGTGCCAGCAGTTTATCAGCCCAGGCCAACTATGGCTACACCTTC. This gives the protein CASSLSAQANYGYTF.

This clone has just one count. The J gene is TRBJ1-2, the V gene TRBV9, with D perhaps matching TRBD1 (6 bases). With 3 bases removed from V and 6 bases from J, the gap between germline ends came to 15 bases. CDR3 length equals 14 residues. CDR1 and CDR2 (germline): SGDLS, YYNGEE. The CDR3 DNA is TGTGCCAGCAGCGGGCTTCAGGGGCCCAATGGCTACACCTTC. It specifies CASSGLQGPNGYTF.

By share of the sample, this clone is medium-sized (0.01 to 0.1%). This chain uses TRBV29-1 with TRBJ1-1; D may be TRBD1 (6 bases). Germline CDR1 SQVTM, CDR2 ANQGSEA. This CDR3 has 14 residues. V gave up 6 bases and J gave up 0 bases, with 14 bases separating them. The CDR3 loop is CSVTGTGVNTEAFF. CDR3 DNA: TGCAGCGTCACAGGGACGGGTGTGAACACTGAAGCTTTCTTT.

This clone was counted a single time. The chain uses TRBV5-1 and TRBJ2-5; a possible D gene is TRBD1 (8 bases). This CDR3 region has 16 residues. V lost 4 bases, J lost 2 bases, and 18 bases lay in between. Germline V gene data show CDR1 as SGHRS and CDR2 as YFSETQ. This chain's CDR3 is CASSLGQGGGQETQYF. As DNA, the CDR3 is TGCGCCAGCAGCCTCGGACAGGGAGGGGGTCAAGAGACCCAGTACTTC.

The chain is built from TRBV27 and TRBJ2-7, with D possibly TRBD2 on 6 matching bases. Trimming took off 4 bases at V and 7 bases at J, with 14 bases between the two ends. The CDR3 runs 13 residues. CDR1 and CDR2 from the germline V gene are MNHEY and SMNVEV (reference sequence). The CDR3 is CASSSLGLREQYF. Written as DNA, the CDR3 is TGTGCCAGCAGTTCTCTGGGACTCAGAGAGCAGTACTTC.

The V gene is TRBV3-1 (or the pseudogene TRBV3-2), the J gene TRBJ1-2; D unclear. This CDR3 region has 11 residues. With 8 bases removed from V and 8 bases from J, the gap between germline ends came to 12 bases. The germline gives CDR1 LGHDT, CDR2 YNNKEL (reference sequence). This chain's CDR3 is CASGSTQGYTF. CDR3 coding DNA: TGTGCCAGCGGCTCAACGCAGGGCTACACCTTC.

The CDR3 spells CSASNRAGGPYEQYF. The CDR3 DNA is TGCAGTGCTAGTAACCGGGCGGGGGGGCCCTACGAGCAGTACTTC. The chain combines TRBV20-1 with TRBJ2-7, with 9 bases that match TRBD2. The CDR3 spans 15 residues. Trimming cost V 3 bases and J 2 bases; bases outside gene matches: 8. Germline CDR1 is DFQATT and CDR2 is SNEGSKA (reference sequence).

J is TRBJ2-1 and V is TRBV6-5; D unresolved. This CDR3 comprises 13 residues. CDR1 is MNHEY and CDR2 is SVGAGI in the germline V gene. The germline V and J ends were trimmed by 5 bases and 7 bases, with 12 bases remaining between them. CDR3 DNA sequence: TGTGCCAGCAGTCCTTCAGCCAGGAATGAGCAGTTCTTC. Its protein is CASSPSARNEQFF.

CDR3 residues: CASSLSGDYNEQFF. DNA for the CDR3: TGTGCCAGCAGTTTAAGCGGGGACTACAATGAGCAGTTCTTC. The chain links TRBV28 to TRBJ2-1; 7 nucleotides agree with TRBD2. V dropped 2 bases and J dropped 3; count of bases not matched to a gene: 1. Looked up from germline, CDR1 is MDHEN and CDR2 is SYDVKM. This CDR3 is 14 amino acids long.

This clone appeared a single time. This rearrangement joins TRBV2 to TRBJ1-6; D possibly corresponds to TRBD1 (5 bases). Trimming took 5 bases from V and 13 from J, leaving 18 bases between them. CDR3 length: 14 residues. In germline, CDR1 is SNHLY, CDR2 FYNNEI. CDR3 loop: CASSSSGGRQPLHF. As DNA, the CDR3 is TGTGCCAGCAGTTCGAGTGGGGGGAGGCAGCCCCTCCACTTT.

The chain has TRBV10-3 and TRBJ2-3; no reliable D call. Trimming removed 6 bases from V and 0 bases from J, with 4 bases in between. The germline CDR1 and CDR2 sequences are ENHRY and SYGVKD. The CDR3 loop spans 12 amino acids. The CDR3 sequence is CAISLSTDTQYF. The CDR3, as DNA: TGTGCCATCAGCCTAAGCACAGATACGCAGTATTTT.

The rearrangement links TRBV5-8 to TRBJ1-1, with D maybe TRBD1 (6 bases). The length of the CDR3 is 17 residues. Per the germline V gene, CDR1 is SGHTS and CDR2 is YDEGEE. Trimming removed 0 bases from V and 1 base from J, with 16 bases in between. DNA of the CDR3: TGTGCCAGCAGCTTGGCCAAAGGGACACGGACGAACACTGAAGCTTTCTTT. This encodes CASSLAKGTRTNTEAFF.

The CDR3 DNA is TGTGCCAGCAGACGACTAGCGGGGCCCTACGAGCAGTACTTC. This translates into CASRRLAGPYEQYF. V usage is TRBV7-2 and J usage is TRBJ2-7; 11 positions agree with TRBD2. The CDR3 length is 14 residues. Losses at the gene ends were 6 bases for V and 2 bases for J; bases not matched to a gene: 3. Germline assignment: CDR1 SGHTA and CDR2 FQGNSA.

The CDR3 loop is CATRGQGNNEQFF. The CDR3 nucleotides are TGTGCCACCAGGGGACAGGGGAACAATGAGCAGTTCTTC. This chain uses TRBV24-1 with TRBJ2-1; 10 nucleotides align to TRBD1. Germline trimming cut 7 bases from V and 5 bases from J; bases unmatched to any gene: 1. Germline V gene sequence: CDR1 KGHDR, CDR2 SFDVKD. The CDR3 totals 13 residues.

The rearrangement links TRBV18 to TRBJ1-6; D not certain. CDR3 size: 14 residues. Germline V gives CDR1 KGHSH, CDR2 LQKENI. V shed 3 bases and J shed 5 bases, with 8 bases lying between them. CDR3 bases: TGTGCCAGCTCACCCCGGTTTGATAATTCACCCCTCCACTTT. Translating gives CASSPRFDNSPLHF.

There are a few counts of this clone. The chain recombines TRBV6-4 with TRBJ2-5; 11 bases are a match to TRBD2. Per the germline V gene, CDR1 is MRHNA and CDR2 is SNTAGT. V was clipped by 3 bases and J by 4 bases; unmatched bases: 4. CDR3 length equals 15 residues. The CDR3 loop is CASSEVAGGTETQYF. CDR3 bases: TGTGCCAGCAGTGAAGTAGCGGGGGGGACAGAGACCCAGTACTTC.

The V gene is TRBV19, the J gene TRBJ1-1; TRBD1 might be the D (5 bases). The V gene's germline CDR1 is LNHDA and CDR2 SQIVND (reference sequence). CDR3 length equals 16 residues. Trimming cost V 4 bases and J 0 bases, with 15 bases left between them. CDR3: CASSRTPEIMNTEAFF. The CDR3 DNA is TGTGCCAGTAGTAGGACACCTGAGATTATGAACACTGAAGCTTTCTTT.

The V and J genes are TRBV20-1 and TRBJ2-1, with 8 positions matching TRBD1. The CDR3 has 14 amino acids. Germline trimming cut 6 bases from V and 4 bases from J; bases unmatched to any gene: 8. CDR1 is DFQATT, CDR2 SNEGSKA, per germline (reference sequence). CDR3 sequence: CSASWRTGYNEQFF. The CDR3 bases are TGCAGTGCCAGTTGGCGGACAGGGTACAATGAGCAGTTCTTC.

The chain carries TRBV4-2 and TRBJ2-4, with D uncertain. CDR1 and CDR2 (germline): LGHNA, YNFKEQ. This CDR3 has 16 amino acids. Trimming took off 1 base at V and 0 bases at J, with 10 bases between the two ends. The CDR3 spells CASSQGLEVAKNIQYF. In nucleotides, the CDR3 is TGTGCCAGCAGCCAAGGGCTTGAGGTAGCCAAAAACATTCAGTACTTC.